Listed here are 27 T cell receptor beta chains from one sample, sequenced in a study of shared clonotypes between healthy human individuals. Method: immunoSEQ multiplex PCR; TCRdb's copy keeps in-frame clones and lacks some. The repertoire holds 470,000 or so clones, with over 70% as singletons. The sequenced sample consisted of PBMCs. All receptors derive from a woman in her 40s in good health. Some clones in this sample may be carry-over from other donors' samples.

The gene calls are TRBV6-5 and TRBJ2-7, with D unclear. Trimming cost V 9 bases and J 3 bases, with 12 bases left between them. The CDR3 is made up of 12 amino acids. The germline CDR1 and CDR2 sequences are MNHEY and SVGAGI. The CDR3 here is CASRRSGYEQYF. CDR3 sequence (DNA): TGTGCCAGTCGAAGATCTGGCTACGAGCAGTACTTC.

V and J are TRBV9 and TRBJ2-7; the match to TRBD2 covers 10 bases. This CDR3 is built from 16 residues. Trimming at V came to 0 bases and at J to 1 base, leaving 4 bases not matched to a gene. Germline CDR1 and CDR2: SGDLS and YYNGEE. The CDR3 is CASSVVPSGSSYEQYF. For the CDR3, the DNA is TGTGCCAGCAGCGTAGTGCCTAGCGGGAGTTCCTACGAGCAGTACTTC.

The chain employs TRBV28 and TRBJ1-2; D unresolved. The germline V and J ends were trimmed by 6 bases and 6 bases, with 8 bases remaining between them. This CDR3 is built from 11 residues. CDR1 MDHEN and CDR2 SYDVKM come from the germline V gene. CDR3 bases: TGTGCCAGCAGCACTTATGATGGCTACACCTTC. This translates into CASSTYDGYTF.

Worth noting for this clone: A far larger clone is a single base away, which makes a read error likely. At the DNA level, this CDR3 is encoded by other sequences in the same sample as well. CDR3 sequence reads: CASSLVGRGYTF. The CDR3 region has the DNA TGTGCCAGCAGCCTAGTTGGACGTGGCTACACCTTC. The chain has TRBV7-9 and TRBJ1-2; no reliable D call. The CDR3 length is 12 residues. V lost 5 bases to trimming and J lost 7 bases, with 11 bases between them. Germline CDR1 reads SEHNR; CDR2 reads FQNEAQ (reference sequence).

A word on this clone: A far larger clone is only one base removed, so a read error is likely. V gene TRBV5-1 combines with J gene TRBJ1-1; TRBD1 is a possible D gene (5 bases). There are 16 residues in the CDR3. CDR1 and CDR2 from the germline V gene are SGHRS and YFSETQ. V was pared by 0 bases and J by 3 bases, with 15 bases between. DNA of the CDR3: TGCGCCAGCAGCTTGGTTTTGGGGGAGAAGGACACTGAAGCTTTCTTT. Translating it yields CASSLVLGEKDTEAFF.

Regarding this clone: This is likely an artifact of a read error, given a far larger clone one base away. The same CDR3 arises from other DNA sequences in this sample as well. The chain recombines TRBV5-6 with TRBJ2-3; TRBD2 matches 7 bases. V trimming: 3 bases; J trimming: 6 bases; junction bases outside the gene matches: 7. The CDR3 extends over 14 amino acids. From germline, CDR1 is SGHDT and CDR2 YYEEEE. The CDR3 region has the DNA TGTGCCAGCAGCTGGGCGGGAGTACCGGATACGCAGTATTTT. It specifies CASSWAGVPDTQYF. Supplemented by reference TRBV5-6 and TRBJ2-3, the full variable domain reads DAGVTQSPTHLIKTRGQQVTLRCSPKSGHDTVSWYQQALGQGPQFIFQYYEEEERQRGNFPDRFSGHQFPNYSSELNVNALLLGDSALYLCASSWAGVPDTQYFGPGTRLTVL.

The chain couples TRBV6-1 to TRBJ1-2; D not resolved. Germline V gene data show CDR1 as MNHNS and CDR2 as SASEGT. The CDR3 totals 11 residues. The ends were cut back, 7 bases at V and 8 bases at J, with 11 bases in the middle. CDR3 sequence reads: CASNFVGGYTF. CDR3 sequence (DNA): TGTGCCAGCAACTTCGTAGGCGGCTACACCTTC.

V usage is TRBV5-1 and J usage is TRBJ1-1; maybe TRBD1 (6 bases). The germline V and J ends were trimmed by 4 bases and 7 bases, with 14 bases remaining between them. Germline lookup yields CDR1 SGHRS and CDR2 YFSETQ. The CDR3 runs to 13 residues. In nucleotides, the CDR3 is TGCGCCAGCAGCCGCCAACAGGGTCTTGAAGCTTTCTTT. Translating it yields CASSRQQGLEAFF.

The chain carries TRBV5-1 and TRBJ1-4; 7 nucleotides line up with TRBD1. V was pared by 4 bases and J by 6 bases, with 9 bases of the junction left unmatched. Per germline, CDR1 SGHRS and CDR2 YFSETQ. This CDR3 has 15 amino acids. The CDR3 bases are TGCGCCAGCAGCCTCCGACAGGGATCGGATGAAAAACTGTTTTTT. It yields the protein CASSLRQGSDEKLFF.

This clone has only a few counts. The chain carries TRBV7-8 and TRBJ1-5; TRBD1 matches 9 bases. Germline values: CDR1 SGHVS, CDR2 FQNEAQ. Trimming removed 5 bases from V and 8 bases from J; junction bases left unmatched: 10. This CDR3 has 15 residues. In nucleotides, the CDR3 is TGTGCCAGCAGCAGACTAACAGGGGGCGAGGAGCCCCAGCATTTT. Translation gives CASSRLTGGEEPQHF.

With regard to this clone: A read error is possible here, since a much larger clone lies one base away. This sample also contains other DNA sequences that code for the same CDR3. The J gene is TRBJ2-1, the V gene TRBV5-4; 12 bases match TRBD2. Germline V gives CDR1 SGHNT, CDR2 YYREEE (reference sequence). The CDR3 contains 18 residues. The CDR3 loop is CASSNRGGLAGSYNEQFF. DNA for the CDR3: TGTGCCAGCAGCAACCGCGGCGGACTAGCGGGGTCTTACAACGAGCAGTTCTTC.

On this clone itself: It is likely a read error: a sequence one base away is far more abundant. This sequence joins TRBV28 and TRBJ2-7; no clear D gene. The V end lost 6 bases, the J end lost 3 bases, and 6 bases lay between the germline ends. The CDR3 runs 11 residues. The germline V gene encodes CDR1 MDHEN and CDR2 SYDVKM. The CDR3 DNA follows: TGTGCCAGCAGCCGTCACTACGAGCAGTACTTC. This gives the protein CASSRHYEQYF.

The chain has TRBV5-6 and TRBJ2-1; 8 positions match TRBD2. CDR3 size: 16 residues. The V gene's germline CDR1 is SGHDT and CDR2 YYEEEE. The V segment lost 2 bases and the J segment 7 bases; nucleotides outside the gene matches: 11. CDR3 residues: CASSLLREAPFNEQFF. DNA of the CDR3: TGTGCCAGCAGCTTATTGCGGGAGGCCCCCTTTAATGAGCAGTTCTTC.

The chain uses TRBV7-9 and TRBJ2-7; the D gene is possibly TRBD1 (6 bases). The CDR3 is 16 residues long. Germline CDR1 is SEHNR and CDR2 is FQNEAQ (reference sequence). V was cut by 1 base and J by 1 base, with 14 bases left in between. CDR3 in amino acids: CASSLEVGANSYEQYF. CDR3 coding DNA: TGTGCCAGCAGCTTAGAGGTGGGGGCCAATTCCTACGAGCAGTACTTC.

Of note for this clone: This probably arose from a read error, given a far larger clone one base away. Other DNA sequences in this sample translate to the same CDR3. The V and J genes are TRBV30 and TRBJ1-2; perhaps TRBD1 as D (6 bases). There are 14 residues in the CDR3. Germline V CDR1 and CDR2: GTSNPN, SVGIG (reference sequence). Trimming took 4 bases from V and 3 from J, leaving 15 bases between them. CDR3 region: CAWTRTGGDYGYTF. In DNA, the CDR3 is TGTGCCTGGACCCGGACGGGGGGCGACTATGGCTACACCTTC.

This clone was observed once. This chain joins TRBV14 and TRBJ2-3; 8 positions match TRBD2. J lost 6 bases, V lost 4 bases, and 3 bases had no gene match. Germline V lookup: CDR1 SGHDN, CDR2 FVKESK. The CDR3 consists of 13 residues. CDR3 bases: TGTGCCAGCAGCCCCGGGAGGGCGGATACGCAGTATTTT. Its translation: CASSPGRADTQYF.

This clone showed up just a few times. The V gene is TRBV2, the J gene TRBJ1-1; D gene uncertain. Per the germline V gene, CDR1 is SNHLY and CDR2 is FYNNEI. CDR3 length equals 13 residues. With 6 bases removed from V and 0 bases from J, the gap between germline ends came to 8 bases. The CDR3 DNA reads TGTGCCAGCAGCGGCAGGATGAACACTGAAGCTTTCTTT. As protein: CASSGRMNTEAFF. The full variable domain, with the rest looked up from reference TRBV2 and TRBJ1-1, is EPEVTQTPSHQVTQMGQEVILRCVPISNHLYFYWYRQILGQKVEFLVSFYNNEISEKSEIFDDQFSVERPDGSNFTLKIRSTKLEDSAMYFCASSGRMNTEAFFGQGTRLTVV.

CDR3 protein: CASSPIDTGSYEQYF. In DNA form, the CDR3 reads TGTGCCAGCTCACCGATCGACACTGGTTCCTACGAGCAGTACTTC. The chain couples TRBV18 to TRBJ2-7, with D uncertain. Trimming pared 3 bases from V and 1 base from J, leaving 13 bases between. Germline V gene data show CDR1 as KGHSH and CDR2 as LQKENI. This CDR3 spans 15 amino acids.

The CDR3 coding sequence is TGCGCCAGCAAACAGGGAACGAACACCGGGGAGCTGTTTTTT. As protein: CASKQGTNTGELFF. The chain couples TRBV5-1 to TRBJ2-2; possible D gene TRBD1, 6 bases. The V end lost 6 bases, the J end lost 0 bases, and 9 bases lay between the germline ends. This CDR3 is 14 amino acids long. Per germline, CDR1 SGHRS and CDR2 YFSETQ.

In its sample, this clone was seen once. Only one base separates this from a far larger clonotype, so it likely reflects a read error. CDR3 coding DNA: TGTGCCAGCACCGACTCGTATAGGGAGCAGTTCTTC. It codes for CASTDSYREQFF. The V call is TRBV6-5, the J call TRBJ2-1; D is unresolved. Germline V lookup: CDR1 MNHEY, CDR2 SVGAGI. The germline V and J ends were trimmed by 7 bases and 10 bases, with 14 bases remaining between them. The CDR3 runs to 12 residues.

The count of this clone is one. V and J are TRBV28 and TRBJ1-3; D uncertain. The V end lost 2 bases, the J end lost 0 bases, and 8 bases lay between the germline ends. There are 15 residues in the CDR3. Germline V gene lookup returns CDR1 MDHEN and CDR2 SYDVKM. CDR3 sequence: CASSLDPRSGNTIYF. DNA of the CDR3: TGTGCCAGCAGTTTAGACCCTCGCTCTGGAAACACCATATATTTT.

As for this clone: A far larger clone is only one base removed, so a read error is likely. The chain carries TRBV6-5 and TRBJ2-7; 10 positions match TRBD2. The CDR3 extends over 15 amino acids. Unmatched junction bases numbered 6, after V lost 7 bases and J lost 0 bases. Germline CDR1 MNHEY, CDR2 SVGAGI. For the CDR3, the DNA is TGTGCCAGCACGCAGGTAGCGGGAGGCTCCTACGAGCAGTACTTC. It specifies CASTQVAGGSYEQYF.

The chain has TRBV7-7 and TRBJ2-1; 7 nucleotides agree with TRBD2. Germline V CDR1 and CDR2: SSHAT, FNYEAQ (reference sequence). The ends lost 5 bases at V and 8 bases at J; junction bases unmatched: 9. This CDR3 has 14 amino acids. For the CDR3, the DNA is TGTGCCAGCAGCGCAGGACTAGTCAACGATGAGCAGTTCTTC. Its protein is CASSAGLVNDEQFF.

This clone was seen just once. The genes are TRBV7-9 and TRBJ1-2; D is unclear. CDR1 is SEHNR and CDR2 is FQNEAQ in the germline V gene (reference sequence). V dropped 5 bases and J dropped 5 bases, with 9 bases sitting between them. The CDR3 runs to 12 residues. The CDR3 loop reads CASSSGLYGYTF. The CDR3 nucleotides read TGTGCCAGCAGCAGCGGGCTATATGGCTACACCTTC.

This chain joins TRBV7-6 and TRBJ2-3; D remains ambiguous. The CDR3 sequence is 13 residues long. The germline V and J ends were trimmed by 4 bases and 5 bases, with 10 bases remaining between them. The V gene's germline CDR1 is SGHVS and CDR2 FNYEAQ. CDR3 sequence reads: CASSSSRGDTQYF. The CDR3 DNA is TGTGCCAGCAGCTCCTCCCGCGGAGATACGCAGTATTTT.

Of note for this clone: A far larger clone is one nucleotide away, so this likely arose from a read error. The chain couples TRBV2 to TRBJ2-5, with D perhaps TRBD2 (6 bases). The CDR3 length is 13 residues. Per germline, CDR1 SNHLY and CDR2 FYNNEI. The CDR3 DNA is TGTGCCAGTTCCAGGGAGGTAGCCGAGACCAAGTACTTC. It is translated as CASSREVAETKYF.

This clone has a handful of counts. The chain employs TRBV6-5 and TRBJ2-1; D possibly matches TRBD1 or TRBD2 (7 bases each). This CDR3 has 13 amino acids. Trimming pared 6 bases from V and 8 bases from J, leaving 14 bases between. Germline CDR1 and CDR2: MNHEY and SVGAGI. The CDR3 DNA reads TGTGCCAGCAGACCACAGGGGAGGGATGAGCAGTTCTTC. Protein sequence: CASRPQGRDEQFF.